The present T cell receptor beta chain was sequenced within a study of response to subunit inactivated influenza vaccine. Study-wide findings and caveats: The authors offered the suggestion that each seasonal influenza vaccination recruits few new T cells.

This clonotype showed up many times. The antigen is undetermined. TCRdb independently ran MiXCR on the RT-PCR reads; one entry per CDR3 protein. The profile covers approximately 160,000 distinct CDR3 sequences, with about 11% appearing a single time and around 33% taken by the ten largest. The CDR3 contains 15 residues. The germline CDR1 and CDR2 sequences are SGDLS and YYNGEE. The V end was cut by 3 bases, the J end by 9 bases, with 19 bases between. Here the sequenced sample was CD8+ T cells sorted from PBMCs, taken about 24 months after vaccination. This sequence joins TRBV9 and TRBJ2-1; D gene ambiguous. The receptor was isolated from a man between 50 and 75 years old who received an inactivated influenza vaccine. This CDR3 is CASSGGKEGRLEQFF. Written as DNA, the CDR3 is TGTGCCAGCAGCGGAGGAAAGGAAGGGCGTCTTGAGCAGTTCTTC.